This TCR beta chain emerged from a study of cytomegalovirus exposure and HLA in healthy donors. Study-level results: In a later analysis, HLA-associated TCR beta chains were more clonally expanded than equally common others.

CDR3 size: 15 residues. With V trimmed by 1 base and J by 2 bases, 3 bases remained unmatched. Germline V lookup: CDR1 ENHRY, CDR2 SYGVKD. On this clone itself: Its antigen is undetermined.

The PCR employed 60 Vbeta primers together with 13 Jbeta primers. Assay: immunoSEQ multiplex PCR; the TCRdb copy retains only in-frame clones and omits some. The sample holds about 190,000 clones, approximately 80% seen once. The chain carries TRBV10-3 and TRBJ2-5; 8 nucleotides match TRBD1. The sequence came from a man aged 35 to 55 in good health and CMV-seropositive. The source material was PBMCs. This CDR3 is CAISEWGQEQETQYF. CDR3 sequence (DNA): TGTGCCATCAGTGAGTGGGGACAGGAACAAGAGACCCAGTACTTC.